What follows are 8 T cell receptor beta chains derived from one specimen sequenced in a study of cytotoxic CD8 clonotypes in ibrutinib-treated CLL. TCRdb's copy holds only in-frame clones and misses some; the assay was immunoSEQ multiplex PCR. The table has over 110,000 clones, about 91% seen once. Sequenced here: PBMCs, sampled after 12 months of ibrutinib treatment. The receptor set was obtained from a human donor with chronic lymphocytic leukemia.

J is TRBJ2-7 and V is TRBV7-2; D ambiguous. Germline loops: CDR1 SGHTA, CDR2 FQGNSA. V was trimmed by 4 bases and J by 3 bases, leaving 7 bases between them. The CDR3 has 12 residues. The CDR3 region has the DNA TGTGCCAGCAGCTCCGACAACTACGAGCAGTACTTC. Protein sequence: CASSSDNYEQYF.

This CDR3 reads CASSPGWQTYEQYF. The CDR3 DNA follows: TGTGCCAGCAGCCCAGGTTGGCAGACCTACGAGCAGTACTTC. The genes are TRBV11-2 and TRBJ2-7; D gene unclear. Trimming removed 5 bases at V and 2 bases at J, with 13 bases between. In germline, CDR1 is SGHAT, CDR2 FQNNGV. This CDR3 contains 14 residues.

The chain couples TRBV9 to TRBJ2-3, with 9 positions matching TRBD2. V trimming: 0 bases; J trimming: 0 bases; junction bases outside the gene matches: 2. Germline assignment: CDR1 SGDLS and CDR2 YYNGEE. The CDR3 contains 16 residues. The CDR3 region is CASSVESGRSTDTQYF. The CDR3 coding sequence is TGTGCCAGCAGCGTAGAGAGCGGGAGGAGCACAGATACGCAGTATTTT.

This sequence joins TRBV5-4 and TRBJ2-1; D gene uncertain. Germline loops: CDR1 SGHNT, CDR2 YYREEE (reference sequence). This CDR3 contains 13 residues. Deletions cut 3 bases from V and 7 bases from J, with 11 bases between. The CDR3 here is CASSWTVRNEQFF. In DNA, the CDR3 is TGTGCCAGCAGCTGGACGGTACGGAATGAGCAGTTCTTC.

The chain carries TRBV9 and TRBJ2-1, with D perhaps TRBD2 (6 bases). Germline V CDR1 and CDR2: SGDLS, YYNGEE. The V end was cut by 1 base, the J end by 3 bases, with 20 bases between. This CDR3 comprises 18 residues. CDR3 sequence (DNA): TGTGCCAGCAGCGTAAATCCCCTTCGGAGCGGGTTCTACAATGAGCAGTTCTTC. Translating gives CASSVNPLRSGFYNEQFF.

The gene calls are TRBV10-3 and TRBJ1-1; a weak D match, TRBD1 (6 bases). This CDR3 spans 14 amino acids. With 7 bases removed from V and 6 bases from J, the gap between germline ends came to 18 bases. Germline values: CDR1 ENHRY, CDR2 SYGVKD. As DNA, the CDR3 is TGTGCCATCAACACAGGGACCGTTATCTCTGAAGCTTTCTTT. Translating gives CAINTGTVISEAFF.

V gene TRBV7-9 combines with J gene TRBJ2-1, with D uncertain. The germline V gene has CDR1 SEHNR and CDR2 FQNEAQ (reference sequence). V was trimmed by 3 bases and J by 5 bases, leaving 5 bases between them. The CDR3 consists of 12 residues. The CDR3 region is CASSLRHNEQFF. The CDR3 nucleotides are TGTGCCAGCAGCTTGAGGCACAATGAGCAGTTCTTC.

The rearrangement links TRBV7-2 to TRBJ1-2; possible D gene TRBD1, 6 bases. The germline CDR1 and CDR2 sequences are SGHTA and FQGNSA. The germline V and J ends were trimmed by 5 bases and 8 bases, with 12 bases remaining between them. The CDR3 runs 12 residues. The CDR3 region has the DNA TGTGCCAGCAGCGAACAGGGCGGCGGCTACACCTTC. Its translation: CASSEQGGGYTF. The whole variable domain, filled in from reference TRBV7-2 and TRBJ1-2, reads GAGVSQSPSNKVTEKGKDVELRCDPISGHTALYWYRQSLGQGLEFLIYFQGNSAPDKSGLPSDRFSAERTGGSVSTLTIQRTQQEDSAVYLCASSEQGGGYTFGSGTRLTVV.